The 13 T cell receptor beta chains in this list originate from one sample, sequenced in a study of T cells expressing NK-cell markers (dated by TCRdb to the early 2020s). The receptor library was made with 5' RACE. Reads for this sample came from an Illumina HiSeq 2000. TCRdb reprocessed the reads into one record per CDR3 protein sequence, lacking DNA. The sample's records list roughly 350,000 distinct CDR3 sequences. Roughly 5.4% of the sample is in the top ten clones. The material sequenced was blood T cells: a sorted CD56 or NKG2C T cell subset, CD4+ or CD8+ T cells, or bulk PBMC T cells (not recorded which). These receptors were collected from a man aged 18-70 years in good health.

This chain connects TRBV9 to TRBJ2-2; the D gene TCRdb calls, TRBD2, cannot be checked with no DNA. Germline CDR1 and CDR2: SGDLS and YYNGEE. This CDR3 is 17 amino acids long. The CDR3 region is CASSVRRRGGSTGELFF.

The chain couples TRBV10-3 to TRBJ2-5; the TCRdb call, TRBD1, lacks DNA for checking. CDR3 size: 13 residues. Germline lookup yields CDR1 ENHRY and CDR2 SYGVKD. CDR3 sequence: CAIGLGQKETQYF.

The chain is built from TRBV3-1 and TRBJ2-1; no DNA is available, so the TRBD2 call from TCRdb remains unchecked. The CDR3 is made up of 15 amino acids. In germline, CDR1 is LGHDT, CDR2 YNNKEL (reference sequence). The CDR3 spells CASTRLAGMYNEQFF.

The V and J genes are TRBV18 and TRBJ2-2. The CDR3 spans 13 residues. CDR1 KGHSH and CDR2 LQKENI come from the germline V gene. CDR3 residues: CASSPEHAGELFF.

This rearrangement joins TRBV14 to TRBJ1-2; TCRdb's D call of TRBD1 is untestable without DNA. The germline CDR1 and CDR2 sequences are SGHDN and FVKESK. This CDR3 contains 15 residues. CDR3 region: CASSQEGRTNYGYTF. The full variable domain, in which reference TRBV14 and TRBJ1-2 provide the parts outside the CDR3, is EAGVTQFPSHSVIEKGQTVTLRCDPISGHDNLYWYRRVMGKEIKFLLHFVKESKQDESGMPNNRFLAERTGGTYSTLKVQPAELEDSGVYFCASSQEGRTNYGYTFGSGTRLTVV.

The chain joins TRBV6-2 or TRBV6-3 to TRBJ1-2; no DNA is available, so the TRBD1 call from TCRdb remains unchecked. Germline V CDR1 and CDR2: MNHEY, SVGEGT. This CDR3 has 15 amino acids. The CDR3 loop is CASSTGMMVFYGYTF.

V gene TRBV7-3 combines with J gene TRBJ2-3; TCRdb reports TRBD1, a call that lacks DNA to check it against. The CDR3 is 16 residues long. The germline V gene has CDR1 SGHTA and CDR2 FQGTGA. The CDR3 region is CASSGQGLSSTDTQYF.

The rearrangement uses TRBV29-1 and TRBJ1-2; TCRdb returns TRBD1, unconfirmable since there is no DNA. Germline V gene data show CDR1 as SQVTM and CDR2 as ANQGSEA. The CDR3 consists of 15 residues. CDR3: CSVGGTGGVFYGYTF. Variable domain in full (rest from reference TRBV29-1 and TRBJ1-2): SAVISQKPSRDICQRGTSLTIQCQVDSQVTMMFWYRQQPGQSLTLIATANQGSEATYESGFVIDKFPISRPNLTFSTLTVSNMSPEDSSIYLCSVGGTGGVFYGYTFGSGTRLTVV.

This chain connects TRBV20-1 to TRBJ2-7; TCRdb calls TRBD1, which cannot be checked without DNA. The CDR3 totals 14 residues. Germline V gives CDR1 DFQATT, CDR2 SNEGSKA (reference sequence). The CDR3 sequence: CSASLPGHTYEQYF.

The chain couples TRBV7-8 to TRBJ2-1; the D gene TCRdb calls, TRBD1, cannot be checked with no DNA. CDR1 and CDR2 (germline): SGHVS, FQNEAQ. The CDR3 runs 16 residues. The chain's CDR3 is CASSFISGGQGNEQFF.

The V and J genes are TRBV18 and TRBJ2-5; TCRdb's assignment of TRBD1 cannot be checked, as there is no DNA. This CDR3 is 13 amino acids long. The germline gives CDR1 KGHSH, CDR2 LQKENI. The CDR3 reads CASSTGDRETQYF.

The CDR3 loop is CASSYSQSSPLHF. The chain combines TRBV6-5 with TRBJ1-6. From germline, CDR1 is MNHEY and CDR2 SVGAGI. CDR3 length: 13 amino acids.

CDR3 in amino acids: CSPQKGMNTEAFF. The chain has TRBV20-1 and TRBJ1-1. Germline values: CDR1 DFQATT, CDR2 SNEGSKA (reference sequence). This CDR3 is built from 13 residues.